These 10 T cell receptor beta chains were sequenced from one sample in a study of breast tumors, draining lymph nodes, adjacent tissues. Axillary draining lymph nodes of breast cancer patients supplied the node samples. TCRdb re-called the multiplex PCR reads with MiXCR, one entry per CDR3 protein. The profile covers tens of thousands of distinct CDR3 sequences, with approximately 30% appearing a single time and roughly 7.3% taken by the ten largest. Sequencing was performed on axillary lymph node tissue. These receptors were taken from a female donor with breast cancer. Some clones in this sample may be carry-over from other donors' samples.

This clonotype appeared a few times. The genes are TRBV6-1 and TRBJ2-5, with 8 bases identical to TRBD1. This CDR3 is built from 15 residues. J gave up 4 bases and V 6 bases, and 10 bases lay outside the gene matches. Germline-derived CDR1 and CDR2 are MNHNS and SASEGT. DNA of the CDR3: TGTGCCAGCAGAGAACGAACAGGGGGTGGAGAGACCCAGTACTTC. Residues: CASRERTGGGETQYF.

The chain recombines TRBV11-3 with TRBJ1-1, with D maybe TRBD1 (5 bases). The CDR3 loop spans 11 amino acids. Germline lookup yields CDR1 SGHNT and CDR2 YENEEA. Trimming removed 5 bases from V and 5 bases from J, with 6 bases in between. The CDR3, as DNA: TGTGCCAGCAGCAGGGGAACTGAAGCTTTCTTT. The encoded protein is CASSRGTEAFF.

CDR3 region: CASRADYEQYF. CDR3 sequence (DNA): TGTGCCAGCAGAGCAGACTACGAGCAGTACTTC. The chain links TRBV2 to TRBJ2-7; D unresolved. The V gene lost 6 bases and the J gene lost 3 bases, with 6 bases spanning the gap. Germline CDR1 is SNHLY and CDR2 is FYNNEI. This CDR3 is built from 11 residues.

This CDR3 is CSASPGGVITQPQHF. CDR3 DNA: TGCAGTGCTAGTCCCGGAGGAGTGATCACCCAGCCCCAGCATTTT. The rearrangement uses TRBV20-1 and TRBJ1-5; the D is unclear. V was cut by 3 bases and J by 7 bases, with 19 bases left in between. The CDR3 spans 15 residues. Germline V lookup: CDR1 DFQATT, CDR2 SNEGSKA (reference sequence).

Turning to this clonotype: No DNA is shown, since the ends of the CDR3 on it are uncertain; the CDR3 is the one TCRdb lists. This chain joins TRBV10-1 and TRBJ1-5. Counting both end residues, the CDR3 totals 17 amino acids. The germline CDR1 and CDR2 sequences are WNHNN and SYGVQD (reference sequence). The CDR3 protein is CASSESAVRAVLRAGHF.

This clonotype was seen more than once but under ten times. A much bigger clone sits one base away, suggesting this may be a read error. V gene TRBV4-1 combines with J gene TRBJ1-4; TRBD2 agrees at 11 bases. The J call may be in error: the DNA end matches TRBJ2-2 better. Per germline, CDR1 MGHRA and CDR2 YSYEKL. The CDR3 totals 16 residues. CDR3 residues: CASRPGLAGNTGELFF. CDR3 nucleotide sequence: TGCGCCAGCAGACCCGGACTAGCGGGGAACACCGGGGAGCTGTTTTTT.

Concerning this clonotype: A much larger clonotype is one base distant, so this may be a read error. The conserved phenylalanine or tryptophan normally closing the CDR3 is absent here, so this likely arose from a read error. The chain combines TRBV9 with TRBJ2-1, with 7 bases identical to TRBD1. J was trimmed by 7 bases and V by 3 bases; bases with no gene match: 4. The CDR3 has 13 residues. Looked up from germline, CDR1 is SGDLS and CDR2 is YYNGEE. The CDR3 nucleotides read TGTGCCAGCAGCGAGAACAGGGGTAATGAGCAGTTCTCC. Amino acid sequence: CASSENRGNEQFS.

This clonotype was recorded at least ten times. The chain couples TRBV14 to TRBJ2-7, with TRBD2 matching 14 bases. Germline trimming cut 3 bases from V and 4 bases from J; bases unmatched to any gene: 2. Per the germline V gene, CDR1 is SGHDN and CDR2 is FVKESK. The CDR3 is 15 residues long. CDR3 coding DNA: TGTGCCAGCAGCCACGGGACTAGCGGGAGTTACGAGCAGTACTTC. This translates into CASSHGTSGSYEQYF.

This clonotype was seen many times. V usage is TRBV6-2 or TRBV6-3 and J usage is TRBJ2-3; D call uncertain. The CDR3 contains 11 residues. Germline values: CDR1 MNHEY, CDR2 SVGEGT. The V and J ends lost 3 bases and 12 bases respectively, with 10 bases between them. CDR3 protein: CASSYDSSQYF. As DNA, the CDR3 is TGTGCCAGCAGTTATGACTCCTCCCAGTATTTT.

This clonotype was detected many times. The genes are TRBV7-9 and TRBJ2-3, with 7 bases matching TRBD2. Germline V gene lookup returns CDR1 SEHNR and CDR2 FQNEAQ (reference sequence). This CDR3 contains 14 residues. Trimming cost V 2 bases and J 1 base; bases outside gene matches: 0. CDR3 protein: CASSLLAGTDTQYF. The CDR3, as DNA: TGTGCCAGCAGCTTACTAGCGGGCACAGATACGCAGTATTTT. The full variable domain, its missing parts supplied by reference TRBV7-9 and TRBJ2-3, is DTGVSQNPRHKITKRGQNVTFRCDPISEHNRLYWYRQTLGQGPEFLTYFQNEAQLEKSRLLSDRFSAERPKGSFSTLEIQRTEQGDSAMYLCASSLLAGTDTQYFGPGTRLTVL.